Listed below are T cell receptor beta chains from one sample, sequenced in a study of blood T cell repertoires in COVID-19. Sequenced by immunoSEQ multiplex PCR; TCRdb stores in-frame clones only, minus some. The repertoire consists of tens of thousands of clones, with about 83% occurring once and the leading ten covering around 6.9%. What was sequenced was peripheral blood. The source is a man between 25 and 39 years old with COVID-19, enrolled during active disease. Both conserved end residues are trimmed from each CDR3.

V gene	J gene	CDR3 protein
TRBV27	TRBJ2-7	ASQPQVSSYEQY
TRBV10-3	TRBJ2-1	AIRARDRAEGPGLNEQF
TRBV4-3	TRBJ1-1	ASSQDDRLMNTEAF
TRBV28	TRBJ2-4	ASRRESGIQY
TRBV7-8	TRBJ2-3	ASSSGHLTTSTDTQY
TRBV7-3	TRBJ2-1	ASSQRASGSGDNEQF
TRBV28	TRBJ2-5	ASSPGLFKETQY
TRBV27	TRBJ2-1	ASRLPGAGVGSEQF
TRBV9	TRBJ2-3	ASTLQGGRADTQY
TRBV6-4	TRBJ2-1	ASSEREADEQF
TRBV6-5	TRBJ1-1	ASSWRDRGTEAF
TRBV9	TRBJ2-7	ASSVGTGGSEQY
TRBV7-3	TRBJ2-5	ASSLTTQETQY